The clone carrying this TCR beta chain was seen a few times. Antigen: not known. MiXCR, run by TCRdb on the reads, gives a single entry per CDR3 protein. The profile shows 25,000 or so distinct CDR3 sequences, 72% of them singletons. CDR1 and CDR2 from the germline V gene are SNHLY and FYNNEI. This CDR3 comprises 16 residues. J was trimmed by 4 bases and V by 1 base; bases with no gene match: 3. This entry is derived from a study of type 1 regulatory T cells. Across the study: T-allo10 is an in vitro-generated, Tr1-enriched CD4 T cell product specific for alloantigen.

The graft donor-derived T-allo10 cells reportedly recognize host alloantigens, are anergic, and suppress alloantigen-specifically. Sequencing was performed on cultured T cells, either the whole culture or a sorted T cell fraction (not recorded which). Subset in this sample: Tr1-enriched cell product generated in vitro against host alloantigens. J is TRBJ2-3 and V is TRBV2; TRBD2 agrees at 12 bases. The clonotype originates from a human donor in good health. CDR3 amino acids: CASSEVGLAGSDTQYF. The CDR3 coding sequence is TGTGCCAGCAGTGAAGTCGGACTAGCGGGGTCAGATACGCAGTATTTT.